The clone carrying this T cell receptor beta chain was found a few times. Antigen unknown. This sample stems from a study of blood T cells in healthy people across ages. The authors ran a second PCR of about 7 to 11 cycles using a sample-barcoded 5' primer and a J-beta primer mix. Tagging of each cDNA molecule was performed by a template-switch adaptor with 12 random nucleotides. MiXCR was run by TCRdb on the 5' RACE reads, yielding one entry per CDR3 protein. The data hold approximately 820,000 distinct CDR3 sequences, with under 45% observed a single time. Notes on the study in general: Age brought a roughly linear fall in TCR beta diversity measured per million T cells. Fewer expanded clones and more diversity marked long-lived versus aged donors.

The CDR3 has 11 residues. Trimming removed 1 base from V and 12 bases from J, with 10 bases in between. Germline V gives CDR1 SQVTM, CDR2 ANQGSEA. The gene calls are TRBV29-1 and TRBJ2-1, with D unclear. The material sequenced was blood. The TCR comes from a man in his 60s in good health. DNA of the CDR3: TGCAGCGTTGAAGGGCCCTCGGTGCAGTTCTTC. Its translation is CSVEGPSVQFF.